This T cell receptor beta chain came from a study of blood T cell repertoires in COVID-19. Turning to the study itself: The origin of the acute and convalescent COVID-19 samples was the United States, Italy and Spain. PBMCs, B-cell-depleted T cells, or T cells were the source of the cDNA or gDNA that made up the material.

Per the original data handling: Estimates of nucleated cell counts were drawn from the amplification of reference gene primers. Using immunoSEQ multiplex PCR, the repertoire was profiled, and TCRdb retains in-frame clones only, with some absent. Clonal size and the V and J genes are those of that table, whereas D and trimming came from the DNA. The table has 50,000 to 65,000 clones, about 82% seen once. CDR1 SGHVS and CDR2 FNYEAQ come from the germline V gene. The CDR3 totals 14 residues. V dropped 4 bases and J dropped 4; count of bases not matched to a gene: 3. The sample comprised peripheral blood. The V gene is TRBV7-6, the J gene TRBJ1-2; 10 nucleotides align to TRBD1. The clonotype originates from a man between 65 and 85 years old with acute or convalescent COVID-19. CDR3 in DNA: TGTGCCAGCAGCTCGGGACAGGGGACCTATGGCTACACCTTC. Protein sequence: CASSSGQGTYGYTF.